A selection of T cell receptor beta chains follows, all from one sample in a study of blood T cell repertoires in COVID-19. TCRdb's copy holds only in-frame clones and misses some; the assay was immunoSEQ multiplex PCR. The sample records under 300,000 clones, roughly 87% being singletons. The sequencing sample was made of peripheral blood. All receptors derive from a woman aged 40 to 49 who had recovered from COVID-19. The CDR3 runs from the conserved cysteine through the conserved F or W. A D gene is named only where the DNA matches it firmly. Expanded clones are given a class, and other clones once, few, many or no size at all.

TRBJ2-3 | TRBD2 | NA | TRBV9 | TGTGCCAGCAGCGTCAGCGGGAGGGTTCGTAGCACAGATACGCAGTATTTT | CASSVSGRVRSTDTQYF
TRBJ2-1 | TRBD1 | NA | TRBV5-1 | TGCGCCAGCAGCTTGTCAGGACAGGGGACCTACAATGAGCAGTTCTTC | CASSLSGQGTYNEQFF
TRBJ2-2 | TRBD1 | NA | TRBV19 | TGTGCCATAATTACAGGGGAAACCGGGGAGCTGTTTTTT | CAIITGETGELFF
TRBJ2-1 | NA | NA | TRBV19 | TGTGCCAGTAGTATAGAGACAGCTTACAATGAGCAGTTCTTC | CASSIETAYNEQFF
TRBJ2-2 | TRBD2 | once | TRBV4-2 | TGTGCCAGCAGAGAAGGACTAGCGGACACCGGGGAGCTGTTTTTT | CASREGLADTGELFF
TRBJ2-1 | NA | once | TRBV19 | TGTGCCAGTAGGGGGGGGCGTCTCGATGAGCAGTTCTTC | CASRGGRLDEQFF
TRBJ2-6 | TRBD1 | NA | TRBV4-2 | TGTGCCAGCAGCCAAGAAGCGACAGGGGGAACTGGGGCCAACGTCCTGACTTTC | CASSQEATGGTGANVLTF
TRBJ2-6 | TRBD2 | NA | TRBV27 | TGTGCCAGCAGTACGGGGGGGAAGAGGGCCAACGTCCTGACTTTC | CASSTGGKRANVLTF
TRBJ2-5 | TRBD1 | NA | TRBV2 | TGTGCCAGCAGTGAACACAGGGGCCAAGAGACCCAGTACTTC | CASSEHRGQETQYF
TRBJ1-2 | NA | NA | TRBV28 | TGTGCCAGCAGTTTAGAGGGAATAAACTATGGCTACACCTTC | CASSLEGINYGYTF
TRBJ1-2 | TRBD1 | NA | TRBV24-1 | TGTGCCTCACAAGGACAGGGGGAAGGCTACACCTTC | CASQGQGEGYTF
TRBJ1-5 | NA | once | TRBV3-1/TRBV3-2 | TGTGCCAGCAGCCAGGACAGTAGCAATCAGCCCCAGCATTTT | CASSQDSSNQPQHF
TRBJ2-1 | NA | NA | TRBV6-5 | TGTGCCAGCAGTTACGGCTCAGGACAGGAGCAGTTCTTC | CASSYGSGQEQFF
TRBJ2-2 | NA | few | TRBV5-1 | TGCGCCAGCAACGGACAGTTCACCGGGGAGCTGTTTTTT | CASNGQFTGELFF
TRBJ1-6 | TRBD1 | few | TRBV5-4 | TGTGCCAGCAGCTTGGTGGCAGGGGGTAATTCACCCCTCCACTTT | CASSLVAGGNSPLHF
TRBJ2-1 | TRBD2 | NA | TRBV11-2 | TGTGCCAGCAGCCCTCAACCGGGACTAGCGGGAAGGGATGAGCAGTTCTTC | CASSPQPGLAGRDEQFF
TRBJ1-5 | NA | NA | TRBV18 | TGTGCCAGCTCACCAAGCGTAAGCAATCAGCCCCAGCATTTT | CASSPSVSNQPQHF
TRBJ1-2 | TRBD1 | NA | TRBV5-6 | TGTGCCAGCAGCCAGGGACAGGGACACCTCGATGGCTACACCTTC | CASSQGQGHLDGYTF
TRBJ1-4 | NA | NA | TRBV19 | TGTGCCAGTAAAAAGGTCAGGACTTCAACTAATGAAAAACTGTTTTTT | CASKKVRTSTNEKLFF
TRBJ2-2 | TRBD1 | once | TRBV5-6 | TGTGCCAGCAGCTCGAAGCTCCGGGACAGGTCCTTCGGGGAGCTGTTTTTT | CASSSKLRDRSFGELFF
TRBJ1-2 | NA | NA | TRBV7-3 | TGTGCCAGCAGCTTGTCCGGAGGGGTGGGAGGCTACACCTTC | CASSLSGGVGGYTF
TRBJ1-1 | NA | NA | TRBV6-4 | TGTGCCAGCAGAAAGGACAGCCAGAACACTGAAGCTTTCTTT | CASRKDSQNTEAFF